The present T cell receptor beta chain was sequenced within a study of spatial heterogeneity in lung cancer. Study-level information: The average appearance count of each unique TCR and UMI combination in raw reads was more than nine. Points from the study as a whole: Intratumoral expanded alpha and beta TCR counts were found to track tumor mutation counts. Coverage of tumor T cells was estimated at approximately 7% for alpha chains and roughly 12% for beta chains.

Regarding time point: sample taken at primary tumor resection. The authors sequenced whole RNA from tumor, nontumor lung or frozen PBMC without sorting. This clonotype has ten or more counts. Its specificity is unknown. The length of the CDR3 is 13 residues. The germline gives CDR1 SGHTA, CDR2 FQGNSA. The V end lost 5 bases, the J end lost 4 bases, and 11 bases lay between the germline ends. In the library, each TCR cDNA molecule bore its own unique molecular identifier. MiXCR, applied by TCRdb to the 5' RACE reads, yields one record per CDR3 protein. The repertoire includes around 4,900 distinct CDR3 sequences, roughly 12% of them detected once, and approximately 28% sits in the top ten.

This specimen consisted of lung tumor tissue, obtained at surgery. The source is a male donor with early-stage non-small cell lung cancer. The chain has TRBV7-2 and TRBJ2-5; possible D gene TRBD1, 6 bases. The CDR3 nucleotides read TGTGCCAGCAGCCGGGGACAAGCAGAGACCCAGTACTTC. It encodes CASSRGQAETQYF.